These T cell receptor beta chains were read from a single sample in a study of T-cell reconstitution after alpha-beta-depleted transplantation in children. TCRdb passed the PCR reads through MiXCR, listing each CDR3 protein once. The data contain 580,000 or so distinct CDR3 sequences, 20% to 25% of them seen just once; the ten biggest clones take up around 14%. The specimen comprised PBMCs, mostly from graft donor cells, sampled 360 days after TCRalphabeta/CD19-depleted stem cell transplant. These receptors were collected from a boy younger than two who had a stem cell transplant for acute myeloid leukemia, so the T cells may come from the graft donor. Both conserved end residues are trimmed from each CDR3.

v_gene	j_gene	CDR3aa
TRBV5-1	TRBJ2-1	ASSFRRIPDRINEQF
TRBV4-2	TRBJ1-5	ASSQERASNQPQH
TRBV12-3/TRBV12-4	TRBJ2-3	ASSLSRPVPDTQY
TRBV6-1	TRBJ2-1	ASSLSVEYNEQF
TRBV7-9	TRBJ2-7	ASSLAGSEQY
TRBV27	TRBJ1-5	ASTTGSNQPQH
TRBV7-2	TRBJ2-7	ASSVGVAYEQY
TRBV9	TRBJ2-3	ASSVPGKLTDTQY
TRBV12-3/TRBV12-4	TRBJ2-7	ASSFSTGTYEQY
TRBV20-1	TRBJ1-3	SGREGARNTIY
TRBV20-1	TRBJ1-3	CARVLNSGNTIY
TRBV29-1	TRBJ1-1	SVEAGGPEAF
TRBV25-1	TRBJ1-1	ASSGGRDRQGGGNTEAF
TRBV24-1	TRBJ2-3	ATSEGQGAKDTQY
TRBV7-3	TRBJ2-5	ASSLTRGGETQY
TRBV29-1	TRBJ2-3	SVVTSGTDTQY
TRBV28	TRBJ1-5	ASSLVRDKPFSNQPQH